Below are 21 T cell receptor beta chains sequenced from a single sample in a study of vaccination and CD4 T cells after COVID-19. TCRdb called the PCR reads again in MiXCR, with one record for every CDR3 protein. This table holds approximately 29,000 distinct CDR3 sequences, 50% found once. Time point reported: late sampling 161 to 241 days after vaccination in a few convalescent patients. The sequencing here drew on CD4+ T cells from blood, taken about 7 months after SARS-CoV-2 vaccination. Source of these receptors: a human donor who had recovered from COVID-19.

V is TRBV10-2 and J is TRBJ2-5; D possibly corresponds to TRBD1 (5 bases). CDR3 length: 18 amino acids. Trimming removed 6 bases at V and 2 bases at J, with 25 bases between. Germline CDR1 is WSHSY and CDR2 is SAAADI. CDR3 amino acids: CASSRANEDRFDQETQYF. For the CDR3, the DNA is TGCGCCAGCAGCCGCGCCAATGAAGACAGATTTGATCAAGAGACCCAGTACTTC.

The J gene is TRBJ2-5, the V gene TRBV7-9; no firm D call. The germline V gene encodes CDR1 SEHNR and CDR2 FQNEAQ (reference sequence). The CDR3 covers 14 residues. Trimming took 3 bases from V and 5 from J, leaving 13 bases between them. CDR3 protein: CASSLAGPRETQYF. The CDR3 DNA is TGTGCCAGCAGCTTGGCCGGGCCCCGGGAGACCCAGTACTTC.

The chain uses TRBV7-2 and TRBJ2-3; D is undetermined. The V and J ends lost 2 bases and 0 bases respectively, with 6 bases between them. The CDR3 totals 14 residues. In germline, CDR1 is SGHTA, CDR2 FQGNSA. The CDR3 DNA is TGTGCCAGCAGCTTATGGGGTAGCACAGATACGCAGTATTTT. Translating gives CASSLWGSTDTQYF.

The chain employs TRBV6-5 and TRBJ1-5; D uncertain. V lost 0 bases and J 2 bases, leaving 8 bases between the germline ends. Germline CDR1 is MNHEY and CDR2 is SVGAGI. The CDR3 spans 15 residues. The DNA for the CDR3 is TGTGCCAGCAGTTACTCGAGCCCAGGCAATCAGCCCCAGCATTTT. Its translation: CASSYSSPGNQPQHF.

The rearrangement links TRBV7-3 to TRBJ2-1; either TRBD1 or TRBD2 may supply D (5 bases each). The CDR3 length is 15 residues. Germline V lookup: CDR1 SGHTA, CDR2 FQGTGA. V was clipped by 1 base and J by 4 bases, with 11 bases between them. CDR3 nucleotides: TGTGCCAGCAGCTTAAATCACGGGACGTACAATGAGCAGTTCTTC. Residues: CASSLNHGTYNEQFF. The whole variable domain, remainder taken from reference TRBV7-3 and TRBJ2-1, is GAGVSQTPSNKVTEKGKYVELRCDPISGHTALYWYRQSLGQGPEFLIYFQGTGAADDSGLPNDRFFAVRPEGSVSTLKIQRTERGDSAVYLCASSLNHGTYNEQFFGPGTRLTVL.

The chain joins TRBV6-2 or TRBV6-3 to TRBJ1-5; D remains ambiguous. This CDR3 contains 14 residues. Looked up from germline, CDR1 is MNHEY and CDR2 is SVGEGT. The germline V and J ends were trimmed by 4 bases and 0 bases, with 7 bases remaining between them. The CDR3 nucleotides are TGTGCCAGCAGTTCGTACATTAGCAATCAGCCCCAGCATTTT. This codes for CASSSYISNQPQHF.

The J gene is TRBJ2-1, the V gene TRBV7-3; D ambiguous. In germline, CDR1 is SGHTA, CDR2 FQGTGA. The CDR3 loop spans 13 amino acids. Trimming took off 5 bases at V and 3 bases at J, with 8 bases between the two ends. CDR3 sequence (DNA): TGTGCCAGCAGCAACGAAATCTACAATGAGCAGTTCTTC. This translates into CASSNEIYNEQFF.

This chain connects TRBV19 to TRBJ2-3; D gene uncertain. Trimming removed 6 bases at V and 1 base at J, with 8 bases between. The CDR3 sequence is 13 residues long. The germline gives CDR1 LNHDA, CDR2 SQIVND (reference sequence). The CDR3 DNA reads as TGTGCCAGTAGAGGTAGTGGCACAGATACGCAGTATTTT. This translates into CASRGSGTDTQYF. Full variable domain (missing parts from reference TRBV19 and TRBJ2-3): DGGITQSPKYLFRKEGQNVTLSCEQNLNHDAMYWYRQDPGQGLRLIYYSQIVNDFQKGDIAEGYSVSREKKESFPLTVTSAQKNPTAFYLCASRGSGTDTQYFGPGTRLTVL.

DNA of the CDR3: TGTGCCAGCAGCGTGGATACTAGCGATGAGCAGTTCTTC. This encodes CASSVDTSDEQFF. The V gene is TRBV7-8, the J gene TRBJ2-1; 7 positions agree with TRBD2. V shed 5 bases and J 8 bases; nucleotides not matched to a gene: 6. Germline loops: CDR1 SGHVS, CDR2 FQNEAQ. The CDR3 is 13 residues long.

The J gene is TRBJ2-5, the V gene TRBV19, with 10 bases matching TRBD1. CDR1 is LNHDA and CDR2 is SQIVND in the germline V gene (reference sequence). The CDR3 runs 15 residues. V lost 5 bases to trimming and J lost 5 bases; unmatched junction nucleotides: 8. In DNA form, the CDR3 reads TGTGCCAGTAGTTCATCCGGGACAGGGGCTGAGACCCAGTACTTC. Protein: CASSSSGTGAETQYF.

Concerning this clonotype: The junction departs from germline at one end; a sequencing error may be responsible. The chain links TRBV7-7 to TRBJ2-7; 9 nucleotides agree with TRBD1. The CDR3 runs to 14 residues. From germline, CDR1 is SSHAT and CDR2 FNYEAQ (reference sequence). DNA of the CDR3: TGTGCTAGCAGCCCCGGGACAGGGATCGGCGAGCAGTACTTC. It is translated as CASSPGTGIGEQYF.

This clonotype occurred once. In DNA form, the CDR3 reads TGTGCCAGCAGTTTAGTCTGGCTAGCGGGTCGCAATGAGCAGTTCTTC. Translating it yields CASSLVWLAGRNEQFF. The rearrangement joins TRBV27 to TRBJ2-1; 8 positions agree with TRBD2. The CDR3 spans 16 residues. Trimming removed 2 bases from V and 6 bases from J; junction bases left unmatched: 9. CDR1 is MNHEY, CDR2 SMNVEV, per germline (reference sequence).

This CDR3 reads CASSLTPGGTEQFF. The CDR3 coding sequence is TGTGCCAGCAGCTTGACGCCTGGGGGCACTGAGCAGTTCTTC. The chain carries TRBV7-9 and TRBJ2-1; weak D call: TRBD1 (6 bases). This CDR3 is 14 amino acids long. The ends were cut back, 3 bases at V and 9 bases at J, with 15 bases in the middle. Germline V gene sequence: CDR1 SEHNR, CDR2 FQNEAQ (reference sequence).

V is TRBV27 and J is TRBJ2-3; D remains ambiguous. The CDR3 runs 13 residues. Germline values: CDR1 MNHEY, CDR2 SMNVEV (reference sequence). V was trimmed by 2 bases and J by 6 bases, leaving 9 bases between them. Written as DNA, the CDR3 is TGTGCCAGCAGTTTAACCCAGGCGGATACGCAGTATTTT. It translates to CASSLTQADTQYF.

By proportion, this clonotype is medium-sized (0.01 to 0.1%). The genes are TRBV7-2 and TRBJ2-5; tentatively, D is TRBD1 (6 bases). The germline V gene has CDR1 SGHTA and CDR2 FQGNSA. The CDR3 has 14 amino acids. V lost 2 bases and J lost 2, with 9 bases in between. Here the CDR3 reads CASSLSRGQETQYF. CDR3 DNA: TGTGCCAGCAGCTTATCCAGGGGACAAGAGACCCAGTACTTC.

The chain uses TRBV6-8 and TRBJ1-2, with no clear D. Germline V gene data show CDR1 as MNHGY and CDR2 as SAAAGT. Deletions cut 10 bases from V and 4 bases from J, with 13 bases between. This CDR3 has 12 amino acids. The CDR3 loop reads CANLRNSYGYTF. Written as DNA, the CDR3 is TGTGCCAACCTTCGGAATTCCTATGGCTACACCTTC.

The V and J genes are TRBV6-5 and TRBJ2-7; D unresolved. Trimming cost V 2 bases and J 0 bases, with 5 bases left between them. The V gene's germline CDR1 is MNHEY and CDR2 SVGAGI. The CDR3 runs 13 residues. CDR3 in amino acids: CASSYTSSYEQYF. The CDR3 DNA follows: TGTGCCAGCAGTTACACCAGCTCCTACGAGCAGTACTTC.

This clonotype ranks as medium-sized. The gene calls are TRBV7-2 and TRBJ2-3, with TRBD1 as a possible D gene (6 bases). Trimming removed 4 bases from V and 4 bases from J, with 6 bases in between. Germline CDR1 and CDR2: SGHTA and FQGNSA. The CDR3 is 12 amino acids. The chain's CDR3 is CASSSGADTQYF. As DNA, the CDR3 is TGTGCCAGCAGCTCAGGGGCAGATACGCAGTATTTT.

The rearrangement links TRBV7-2 to TRBJ2-1; D remains ambiguous. V lost 1 base and J 6 bases, leaving 4 bases between the germline ends. From germline, CDR1 is SGHTA and CDR2 FQGNSA. This CDR3 region has 12 residues. CDR3: CASSLVGNEQFF. CDR3 sequence (DNA): TGTGCCAGCAGCTTAGTCGGCAATGAGCAGTTCTTC.

The genes are TRBV2 and TRBJ2-7; D perhaps matches TRBD2 (5 bases). Per the germline V gene, CDR1 is SNHLY and CDR2 is FYNNEI. Between the trimmed V and J ends, which lost 8 bases and 2 bases, there was a span of 10 bases. CDR3 size: 12 residues. The CDR3 reads CASVYGAYEQYF. For the CDR3, the DNA is TGTGCCAGCGTGTACGGGGCCTACGAGCAGTACTTC.

The genes are TRBV20-1 and TRBJ2-1; TRBD2 matches at 14 bases. After removal of 6 bases from V and 10 bases from J, the junction contained 8 bases not matched to a gene. This CDR3 is 14 amino acids long. Germline V gene sequence: CDR1 DFQATT, CDR2 SNEGSKA (reference sequence). The chain's CDR3 is CSARLAGGPGEQFF. The CDR3 DNA follows: TGCAGTGCCAGACTAGCGGGAGGGCCTGGGGAGCAGTTCTTC.